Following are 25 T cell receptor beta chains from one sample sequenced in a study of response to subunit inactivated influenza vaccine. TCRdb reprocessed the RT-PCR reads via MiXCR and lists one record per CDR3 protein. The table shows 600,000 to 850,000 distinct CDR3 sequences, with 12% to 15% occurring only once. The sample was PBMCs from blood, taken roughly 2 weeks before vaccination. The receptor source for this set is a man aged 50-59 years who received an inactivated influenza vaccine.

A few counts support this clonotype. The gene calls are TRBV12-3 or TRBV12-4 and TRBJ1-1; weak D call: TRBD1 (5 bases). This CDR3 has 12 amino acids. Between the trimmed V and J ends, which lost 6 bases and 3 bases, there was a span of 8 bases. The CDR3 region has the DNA TGTGCCAGCAGACTGGGGGACACTGAAGCTTTCTTT. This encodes CASRLGDTEAFF.

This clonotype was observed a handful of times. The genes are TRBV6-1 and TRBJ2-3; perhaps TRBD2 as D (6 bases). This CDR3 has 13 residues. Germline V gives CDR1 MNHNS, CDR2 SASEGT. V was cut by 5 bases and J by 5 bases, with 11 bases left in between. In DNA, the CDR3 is TGTGCCAGCAGTAGGGCCGGGAGAGATACGCAGTATTTT. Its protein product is CASSRAGRDTQYF.

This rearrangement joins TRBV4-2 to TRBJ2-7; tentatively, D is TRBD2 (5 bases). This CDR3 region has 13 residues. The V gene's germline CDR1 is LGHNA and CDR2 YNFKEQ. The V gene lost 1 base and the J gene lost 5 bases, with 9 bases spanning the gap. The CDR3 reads CASSQGPTNEQYF. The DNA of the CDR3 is TGTGCCAGCAGCCAAGGCCCGACTAACGAGCAGTACTTC.

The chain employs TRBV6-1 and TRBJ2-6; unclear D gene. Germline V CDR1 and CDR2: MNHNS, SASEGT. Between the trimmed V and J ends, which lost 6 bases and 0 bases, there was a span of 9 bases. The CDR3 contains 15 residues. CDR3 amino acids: CASRVQASGANVLTF. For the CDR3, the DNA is TGTGCCAGCAGGGTTCAGGCCTCTGGGGCCAACGTCCTGACTTTC.

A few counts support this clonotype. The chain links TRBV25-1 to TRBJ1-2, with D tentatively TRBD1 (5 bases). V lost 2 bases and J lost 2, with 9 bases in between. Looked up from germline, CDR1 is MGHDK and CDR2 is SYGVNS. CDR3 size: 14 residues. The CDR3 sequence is CASSEPTVNYGYTF. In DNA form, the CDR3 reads TGTGCCAGCAGTGAACCGACAGTAAACTATGGCTACACCTTC.

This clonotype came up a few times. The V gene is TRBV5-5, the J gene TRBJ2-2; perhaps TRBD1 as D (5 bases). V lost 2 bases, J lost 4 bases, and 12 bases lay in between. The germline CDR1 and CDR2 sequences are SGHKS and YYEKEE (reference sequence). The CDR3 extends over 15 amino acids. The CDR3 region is CASSFQGSPTGELFF. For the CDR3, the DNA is TGTGCCAGCAGCTTTCAGGGTAGCCCCACCGGGGAGCTGTTTTTT.

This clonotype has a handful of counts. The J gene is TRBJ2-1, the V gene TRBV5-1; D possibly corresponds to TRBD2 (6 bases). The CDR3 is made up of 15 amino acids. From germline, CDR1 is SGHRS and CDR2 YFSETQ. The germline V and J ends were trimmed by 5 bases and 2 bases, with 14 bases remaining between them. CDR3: CASSYHGGAYNEQFF. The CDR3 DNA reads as TGCGCCAGCAGTTACCACGGAGGGGCCTACAATGAGCAGTTCTTC. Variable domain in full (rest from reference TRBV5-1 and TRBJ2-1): KAGVTQTPRYLIKTRGQQVTLSCSPISGHRSVSWYQQTPGQGLQFLFEYFSETQRNKGNFPGRFSGRQFSNSRSEMNVSTLELGDSALYLCASSYHGGAYNEQFFGPGTRLTVL.

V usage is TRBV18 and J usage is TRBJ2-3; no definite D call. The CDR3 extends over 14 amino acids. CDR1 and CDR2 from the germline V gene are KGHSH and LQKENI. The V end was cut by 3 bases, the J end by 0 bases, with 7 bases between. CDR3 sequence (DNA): TGTGCCAGCTCACCGCCGACTAGCACAGATACGCAGTATTTT. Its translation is CASSPPTSTDTQYF.

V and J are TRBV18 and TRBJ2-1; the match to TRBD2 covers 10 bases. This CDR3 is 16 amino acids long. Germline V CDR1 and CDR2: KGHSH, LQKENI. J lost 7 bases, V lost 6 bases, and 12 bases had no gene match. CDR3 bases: TGTGCCAGCTCTCCCAGGGACATTAGCGGGAGGAATGAGCAGTTCTTC. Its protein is CASSPRDISGRNEQFF.

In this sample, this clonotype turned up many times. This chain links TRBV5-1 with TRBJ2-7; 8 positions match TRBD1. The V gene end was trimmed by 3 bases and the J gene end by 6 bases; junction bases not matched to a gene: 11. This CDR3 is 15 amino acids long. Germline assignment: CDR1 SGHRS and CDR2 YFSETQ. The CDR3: CASSSSGTGRGEQYF. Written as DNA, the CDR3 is TGCGCCAGCAGCTCCTCCGGGACAGGTCGGGGCGAGCAGTACTTC.

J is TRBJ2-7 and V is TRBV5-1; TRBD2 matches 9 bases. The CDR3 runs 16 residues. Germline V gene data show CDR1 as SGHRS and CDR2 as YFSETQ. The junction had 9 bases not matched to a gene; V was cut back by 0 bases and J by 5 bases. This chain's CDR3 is CASSLGLAVSGDEQYF. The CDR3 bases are TGCGCCAGCAGCTTGGGACTAGCGGTCTCCGGGGACGAGCAGTACTTC. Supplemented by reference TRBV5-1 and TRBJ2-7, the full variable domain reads KAGVTQTPRYLIKTRGQQVTLSCSPISGHRSVSWYQQTPGQGLQFLFEYFSETQRNKGNFPGRFSGRQFSNSRSEMNVSTLELGDSALYLCASSLGLAVSGDEQYFGPGTRLTVT.

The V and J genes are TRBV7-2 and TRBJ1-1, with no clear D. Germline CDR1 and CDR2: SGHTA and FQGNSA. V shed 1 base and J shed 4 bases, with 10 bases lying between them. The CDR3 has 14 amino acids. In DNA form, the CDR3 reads TGTGCCAGCAGCTTAGGGTATATTGGCACTGAAGCTTTCTTT. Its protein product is CASSLGYIGTEAFF.

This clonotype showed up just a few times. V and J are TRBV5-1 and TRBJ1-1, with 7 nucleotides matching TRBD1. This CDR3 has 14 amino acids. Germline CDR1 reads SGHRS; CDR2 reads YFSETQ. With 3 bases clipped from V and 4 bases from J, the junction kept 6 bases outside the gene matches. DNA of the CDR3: TGCGCCAGCAGCTCAGGGGGTTCCGGCACTGAAGCTTTCTTT. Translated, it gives CASSSGGSGTEAFF.

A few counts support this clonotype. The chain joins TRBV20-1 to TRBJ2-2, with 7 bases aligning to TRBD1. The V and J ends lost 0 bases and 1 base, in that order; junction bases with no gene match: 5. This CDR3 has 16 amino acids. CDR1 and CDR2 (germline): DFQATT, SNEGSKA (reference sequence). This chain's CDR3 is CSARDEWTGNTGELFF. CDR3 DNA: TGCAGTGCTAGAGATGAGTGGACAGGGAACACCGGGGAGCTGTTTTTT.

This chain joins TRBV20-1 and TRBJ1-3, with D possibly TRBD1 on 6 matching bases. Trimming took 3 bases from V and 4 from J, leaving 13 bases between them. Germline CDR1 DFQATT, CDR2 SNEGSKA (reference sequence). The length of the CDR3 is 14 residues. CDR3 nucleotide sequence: TGCAGTGCTAGGGAGGGACACTTGGGAAACACCATATATTTT. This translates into CSAREGHLGNTIYF.

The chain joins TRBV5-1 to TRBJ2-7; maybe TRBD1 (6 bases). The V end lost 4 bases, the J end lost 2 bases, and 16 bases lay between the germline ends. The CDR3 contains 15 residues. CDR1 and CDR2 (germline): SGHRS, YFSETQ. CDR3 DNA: TGCGCCAGCAGCCAAGCCCCCCGGACAGCCTACGAGCAGTACTTC. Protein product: CASSQAPRTAYEQYF.

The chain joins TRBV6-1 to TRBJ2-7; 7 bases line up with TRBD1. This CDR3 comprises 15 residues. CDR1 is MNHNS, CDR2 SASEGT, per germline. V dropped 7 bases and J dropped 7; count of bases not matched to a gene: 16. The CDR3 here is CASKNQGDPFLEQYF. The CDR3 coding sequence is TGTGCCAGCAAGAATCAGGGGGACCCCTTCCTGGAGCAGTACTTC.

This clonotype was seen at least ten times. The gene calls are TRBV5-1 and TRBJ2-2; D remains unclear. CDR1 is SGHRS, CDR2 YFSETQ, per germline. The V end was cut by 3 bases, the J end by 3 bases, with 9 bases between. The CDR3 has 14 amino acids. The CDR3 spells CASSWIGDTGELFF. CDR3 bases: TGCGCCAGCAGCTGGATTGGGGACACCGGGGAGCTGTTTTTT.

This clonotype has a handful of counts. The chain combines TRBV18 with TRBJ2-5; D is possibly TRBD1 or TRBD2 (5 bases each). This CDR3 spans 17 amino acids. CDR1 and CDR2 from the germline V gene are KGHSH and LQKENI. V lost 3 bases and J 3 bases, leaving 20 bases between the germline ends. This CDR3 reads CASSPPNPTGRKETQYF. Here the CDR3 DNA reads TGTGCCAGCTCACCCCCAAACCCAACGGGACGAAAAGAGACCCAGTACTTC.

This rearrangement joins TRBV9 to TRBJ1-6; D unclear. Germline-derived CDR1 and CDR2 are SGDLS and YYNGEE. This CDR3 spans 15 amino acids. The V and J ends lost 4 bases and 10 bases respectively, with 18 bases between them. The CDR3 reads CASSPRPQENSPLHF. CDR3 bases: TGTGCCAGCAGCCCCCGACCTCAGGAAAACTCACCCCTCCACTTT.

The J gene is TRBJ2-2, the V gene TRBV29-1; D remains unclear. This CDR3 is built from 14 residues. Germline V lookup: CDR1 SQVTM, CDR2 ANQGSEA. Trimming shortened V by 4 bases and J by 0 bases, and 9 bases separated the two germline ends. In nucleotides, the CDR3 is TGCAGCGTTGGGACGGGCCCGAACACCGGGGAGCTGTTTTTT. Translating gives CSVGTGPNTGELFF.

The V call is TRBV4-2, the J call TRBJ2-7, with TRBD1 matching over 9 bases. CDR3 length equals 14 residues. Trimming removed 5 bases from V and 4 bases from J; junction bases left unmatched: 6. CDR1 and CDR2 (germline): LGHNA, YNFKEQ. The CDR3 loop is CASSSGTGKYEQYF. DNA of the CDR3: TGTGCCAGCAGCTCCGGGACAGGGAAATACGAGCAGTACTTC.

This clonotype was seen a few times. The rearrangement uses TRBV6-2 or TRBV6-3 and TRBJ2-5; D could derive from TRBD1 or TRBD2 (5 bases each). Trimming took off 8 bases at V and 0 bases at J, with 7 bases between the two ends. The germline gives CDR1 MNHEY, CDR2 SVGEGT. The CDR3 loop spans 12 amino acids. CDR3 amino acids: CASEGHQETQYF. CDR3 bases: TGTGCCAGCGAGGGACACCAAGAGACCCAGTACTTC.

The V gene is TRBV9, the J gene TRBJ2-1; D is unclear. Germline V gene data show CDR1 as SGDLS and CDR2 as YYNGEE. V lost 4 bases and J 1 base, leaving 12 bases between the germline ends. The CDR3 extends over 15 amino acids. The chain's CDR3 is CASSRAGPSYNEQFF. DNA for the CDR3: TGTGCCAGCAGCCGAGCCGGACCGTCCTACAATGAGCAGTTCTTC.

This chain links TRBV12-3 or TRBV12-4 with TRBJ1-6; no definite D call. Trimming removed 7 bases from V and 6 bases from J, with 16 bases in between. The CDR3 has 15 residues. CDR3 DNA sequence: TGTGCCAGCACCGAAGGACGGCGACCTAATTCACCCCTCCACTTT. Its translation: CASTEGRRPNSPLHF.